The present entry profiles one T cell receptor (beta chain) with its context. The antigen remains unidentified. Positively selected by magnetic beads, CD4+ and CD8+ cells were purity-checked by flow cytometry. The V end was cut by 2 bases, the J end by 6 bases, with 5 bases between. Per the germline V gene, CDR1 is MNHNS and CDR2 is SASEGT. CDR3 length: 12 residues. The data are from a study of somatic mutations in cytotoxic T cells in rheumatoid arthritis. For the study at large: A roughly 32 ml EDTA sample of patient blood was drawn right after diagnosis, before any treatment.

TCRdb keeps only in-frame clones here, not all; method: immunoSEQ multiplex PCR. The table has more than 9,000 clones, roughly 71% seen once; the top ten hold about 35%. Regarding the study as a whole: Measured CD8+ T-cell clonality, a value compared between rheumatoid arthritis patients and age-matched healthy controls, did not differ significantly. Increasing age coincided with elevated CD8+ clonality among rheumatoid arthritis patients, though not among healthy controls.

This sequence joins TRBV6-1 and TRBJ2-1; D not resolved. The sample was CD8+ T cells sorted from blood. This sequence was found in an adult with rheumatoid arthritis. CDR3 sequence: CASSETFNEQFF. The CDR3 bases are TGTGCCAGCAGTGAAACCTTCAATGAGCAGTTCTTC.